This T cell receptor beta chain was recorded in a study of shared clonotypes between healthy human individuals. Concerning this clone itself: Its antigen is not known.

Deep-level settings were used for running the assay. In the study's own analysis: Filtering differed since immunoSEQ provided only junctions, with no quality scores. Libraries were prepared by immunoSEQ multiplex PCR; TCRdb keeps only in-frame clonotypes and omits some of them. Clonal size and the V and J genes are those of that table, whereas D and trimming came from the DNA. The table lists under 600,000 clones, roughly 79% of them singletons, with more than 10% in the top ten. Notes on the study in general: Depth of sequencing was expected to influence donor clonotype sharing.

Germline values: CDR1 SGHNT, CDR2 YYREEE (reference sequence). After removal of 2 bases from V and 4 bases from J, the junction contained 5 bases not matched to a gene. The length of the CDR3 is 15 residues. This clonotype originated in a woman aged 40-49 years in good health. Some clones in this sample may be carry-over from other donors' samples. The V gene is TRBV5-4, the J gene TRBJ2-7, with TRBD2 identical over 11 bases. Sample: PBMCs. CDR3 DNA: TGTGCCAGCAGCTTTCCGACTAGCGGGACTTACGAGCAGTACTTC. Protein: CASSFPTSGTYEQYF.